One sample yielded the 26 T cell receptor beta chains listed below, sequenced in a study of blood T cell repertoires in COVID-19. Libraries were prepared by immunoSEQ multiplex PCR; TCRdb keeps only in-frame clonotypes and omits some of them. Of 280,000 or so clones in the sample, roughly 86% are singletons; the top ten hold over 8%. Sequencing was done on a sample of peripheral blood. All receptors come from a man aged 18 to 29 with active or convalescent COVID-19.

The chain employs TRBV2 and TRBJ1-5; the match to TRBD1 covers 8 bases. The CDR3 length is 15 residues. Germline lookup yields CDR1 SNHLY and CDR2 FYNNEI. V was pared by 3 bases and J by 6 bases, with 7 bases of the junction left unmatched. The chain's CDR3 is CASSDEPQGGQPQHF. CDR3 coding DNA: TGTGCCAGCAGTGATGAACCACAGGGGGGTCAGCCCCAGCATTTT.

This chain links TRBV7-2 with TRBJ1-5, with D maybe TRBD1 (5 bases). Deletions cut 5 bases from V and 6 bases from J, with 23 bases between. Germline values: CDR1 SGHTA, CDR2 FQGNSA. This CDR3 is 17 amino acids long. In DNA form, the CDR3 reads TGTGCCAGCAGCCCAGTGAGAGGTGGCAGGGTCGTTCAGCCCCAGCATTTT. Its protein is CASSPVRGGRVVQPQHF.

Details on this clone: Other DNA sequences in this specimen translate into the identical CDR3. The V call is TRBV4-1, the J call TRBJ1-1; D uncertain. This CDR3 has 13 residues. The germline V and J ends were trimmed by 0 bases and 1 base, with 3 bases remaining between them. CDR1 and CDR2 (germline): MGHRA, YSYEKL. CDR3 in DNA: TGCGCCAGCAGCCAAGACCGGAACACTGAAGCTTTCTTT. It is translated as CASSQDRNTEAFF.

The CDR3 nucleotides are TGTGCCACCAGCAGGCGGGATAATTCACCCCTCCACTTT. This codes for CATSRRDNSPLHF. This chain uses TRBV15 with TRBJ1-6; no clear D. The CDR3 length is 13 residues. Trimming left V 3 bases short and J 5 bases short, with 5 bases between. CDR1 LNHNV and CDR2 YYDKDF come from the germline V gene (reference sequence). The whole variable domain, remainder taken from reference TRBV15 and TRBJ1-6, is DAMVIQNPRYQVTQFGKPVTLSCSQTLNHNVMYWYQQKSSQAPKLLFHYYDKDFNNEADTPDNFQSRRPNTSFCFLDIRSPGLGDTAMYLCATSRRDNSPLHFGNGTRLTVT.

This chain connects TRBV19 to TRBJ1-3; tentative D call: TRBD1 (5 bases). This CDR3 region has 14 residues. Germline CDR1 reads LNHDA; CDR2 reads SQIVND (reference sequence). The germline V and J ends were trimmed by 4 bases and 0 bases, with 7 bases remaining between them. The CDR3 coding sequence is TGTGCCAGTAGTAGGGGACTCTCTGGAAACACCATATATTTT. Encoded protein: CASSRGLSGNTIYF. The variable domain in full, with the rest retrieved from reference TRBV19 and TRBJ1-3, is DGGITQSPKYLFRKEGQNVTLSCEQNLNHDAMYWYRQDPGQGLRLIYYSQIVNDFQKGDIAEGYSVSREKKESFPLTVTSAQKNPTAFYLCASSRGLSGNTIYFGEGSWLTVV.

V is TRBV2 and J is TRBJ1-4; tentatively, D is TRBD1 (6 bases). Germline-derived CDR1 and CDR2 are SNHLY and FYNNEI. This CDR3 is built from 12 residues. V gave up 7 bases and J gave up 5 bases, with 8 bases separating them. The CDR3 here is CASTGTNEKLFF. DNA for the CDR3: TGTGCCAGCACCGGGACAAATGAAAAACTGTTTTTT.

This sequence joins TRBV11-2 and TRBJ2-7; D is ambiguous. Looked up from germline, CDR1 is SGHAT and CDR2 is FQNNGV. Between the trimmed V and J ends, which lost 0 bases and 4 bases, there was a span of 7 bases. There are 13 residues in the CDR3. As DNA, the CDR3 is TGTGCCAGCAGCTTAGATCGGCGGTACGAGCAGTACTTC. Residues: CASSLDRRYEQYF. The full variable domain, with the rest looked up from reference TRBV11-2 and TRBJ2-7, is EAGVAQSPRYKIIEKRQSVAFWCNPISGHATLYWYQQILGQGPKLLIQFQNNGVVDDSQLPKDRFSAERLKGVDSTLKIQPAKLEDSAVYLCASSLDRRYEQYFGPGTRLTVT.

V gene TRBV2 combines with J gene TRBJ2-1; 11 bases map to TRBD2. The germline CDR1 and CDR2 sequences are SNHLY and FYNNEI. V was pared by 6 bases and J by 9 bases, with 7 bases of the junction left unmatched. This CDR3 comprises 14 residues. CDR3 nucleotides: TGTGCCAGCAGCCAAGGACTAGCGGGCGTTGAGCAGTTCTTC. It encodes CASSQGLAGVEQFF.

This clone was detected only once. The chain employs TRBV7-9 and TRBJ1-1, with D possibly TRBD1 on 6 matching bases. Trimming left V 1 base short and J 10 bases short, with 13 bases between. Germline V gene sequence: CDR1 SEHNR, CDR2 FQNEAQ (reference sequence). CDR3 length: 13 residues. The CDR3 loop is CASSLDRVSRAFF. CDR3 nucleotide sequence: TGTGCCAGCAGCTTAGACAGGGTTTCAAGAGCTTTCTTT.

The gene calls are TRBV4-3 and TRBJ2-7, with 7 positions matching TRBD1. Germline V gene data show CDR1 as LGHNA and CDR2 as YSLEER. The CDR3 length is 16 residues. After removal of 5 bases from V and 5 bases from J, the junction contained 15 bases not matched to a gene. The CDR3 sequence: CASSSRSQTGRDEQYF. The CDR3 nucleotides are TGCGCCAGCAGCAGCCGCAGTCAGACAGGGAGAGACGAGCAGTACTTC.

This rearrangement joins TRBV11-3 to TRBJ1-4; no reliable D call. V lost 1 base, J lost 3 bases, and 3 bases lay in between. Germline V gene data show CDR1 as SGHNT and CDR2 as YENEEA. CDR3 size: 13 residues. The CDR3 nucleotides are TGTGCCAGCAGCTTAGCTCCTAATGAAAAACTGTTTTTT. Protein sequence: CASSLAPNEKLFF.

This chain connects TRBV27 to TRBJ1-1, with D possibly being TRBD1 (6 bases). The CDR3 totals 16 residues. From germline, CDR1 is MNHEY and CDR2 SMNVEV (reference sequence). Trimming stripped 3 bases from V and 7 bases from J, with 21 bases between. CDR3 region: CASSLMGARYDIEAFF. CDR3 sequence (DNA): TGTGCCAGCAGTTTGATGGGGGCGCGGTACGATATTGAAGCTTTCTTT.

The J gene is TRBJ2-5, the V gene TRBV7-7, with TRBD2 identical over 9 bases. V was clipped by 4 bases and J by 3 bases; unmatched bases: 3. The CDR3 sequence is 14 residues long. CDR1 and CDR2 from the germline V gene are SSHAT and FNYEAQ (reference sequence). The CDR3 is CASSSIAGEETQYF. CDR3 DNA: TGTGCCAGCAGCTCCATAGCGGGGGAAGAGACCCAGTACTTC. Variable domain in full (rest from reference TRBV7-7 and TRBJ2-5): GAGVSQSPRYKVTKRGQDVTLRCDPISSHATLYWYQQALGQGPEFLTYFNYEAQPDKSGLPSDRFSAERPEGSISTLTIQRTEQRDSAMYRCASSSIAGEETQYFGPGTRLLVL.

The CDR3 loop reads CASSLDLQGSGYTF. As DNA, the CDR3 is TGTGCCAGCAGCTTAGATTTACAGGGATCGGGCTACACCTTC. V is TRBV5-5 and J is TRBJ1-2, with D perhaps TRBD1 (6 bases). Germline CDR1 and CDR2: SGHKS and YYEKEE (reference sequence). The V and J ends lost 2 bases and 8 bases respectively, with 16 bases between them. The CDR3 extends over 14 amino acids.

The gene calls are TRBV19 and TRBJ1-2; D not resolved. Germline loops: CDR1 LNHDA, CDR2 SQIVND (reference sequence). The CDR3 runs to 14 residues. V lost 3 bases and J lost 0, with 8 bases in between. This CDR3 is CASSIEGANYGYTF. The CDR3, as DNA: TGTGCCAGTAGTATTGAGGGAGCTAACTATGGCTACACCTTC.

V gene TRBV7-7 combines with J gene TRBJ2-4, with TRBD1 matching 9 bases. Germline lookup yields CDR1 SSHAT and CDR2 FNYEAQ (reference sequence). The CDR3 sequence is 20 residues long. V lost 6 bases to trimming and J lost 0 bases; unmatched junction nucleotides: 18. The CDR3, as DNA: TGTGCCAGCAGGTGTACAGGGGGCATTGTCTTTCTGCTAGCCAAAAACATTCAGTACTTC. It is translated as CASRCTGGIVFLLAKNIQYF.

The chain links TRBV5-4 to TRBJ1-1; maybe TRBD1 (5 bases). The CDR3 has 14 residues. Trimming took 4 bases from V and 5 from J, leaving 15 bases between them. Germline CDR1 and CDR2: SGHNT and YYREEE (reference sequence). Here the CDR3 reads CASSRVAGSTEAFF. The CDR3 region has the DNA TGTGCCAGCAGCCGGGTAGCAGGGTCAACTGAAGCTTTCTTT. The full variable domain, its missing parts supplied by reference TRBV5-4 and TRBJ1-1, is ETGVTQSPTHLIKTRGQQVTLRCSSQSGHNTVSWYQQALGQGPQFIFQYYREEENGRGNFPPRFSGLQFPNYSSELNVNALELDDSALYLCASSRVAGSTEAFFGQGTRLTVV.

The chain has TRBV2 and TRBJ1-2; TRBD1 agrees at 11 bases. The CDR3 length is 16 residues. The junction had 8 bases not matched to a gene; V was cut back by 7 bases and J by 1 base. CDR1 is SNHLY and CDR2 is FYNNEI in the germline V gene. CDR3 nucleotide sequence: TGTGCCAGCATGGGGACAGGGGGAGGTTTTAACTATGGCTACACCTTC. Translated, it gives CASMGTGGGFNYGYTF.

The V gene is TRBV24-1, the J gene TRBJ2-7; 10 nucleotides align to TRBD1. The ends lost 1 base at V and 4 bases at J; junction bases unmatched: 12. Germline lookup yields CDR1 KGHDR and CDR2 SFDVKD. The CDR3 consists of 18 residues. DNA of the CDR3: TGTGCCACCAGTGATTTCAAGGGACAGGGGACGCTAGGGTACGAGCAGTACTTC. Protein sequence: CATSDFKGQGTLGYEQYF.

V and J are TRBV11-2 and TRBJ2-3, with 14 bases matching TRBD2. The CDR3 has 17 residues. The ends lost 1 base at V and 2 bases at J; junction bases unmatched: 2. The germline V gene encodes CDR1 SGHAT and CDR2 FQNNGV. CDR3: CASSLGTSGGYTDTQYF. The DNA of the CDR3 is TGTGCCAGCAGCTTAGGGACTAGCGGGGGGTACACAGATACGCAGTATTTT.

The rearrangement uses TRBV10-2 and TRBJ1-3; 8 bases align to TRBD1. From germline, CDR1 is WSHSY and CDR2 SAAADI. The CDR3 is made up of 13 amino acids. Trimming removed 10 bases from V and 4 bases from J; junction bases left unmatched: 6. The CDR3 region has the DNA TGCGCCACGGGACAGGTCCTGGGAAACACCATATATTTT. The encoded protein is CATGQVLGNTIYF.

This sequence joins TRBV7-2 and TRBJ2-3, with D unclear. Germline V gene data show CDR1 as SGHTA and CDR2 as FQGNSA. V was cut by 2 bases and J by 6 bases, with 9 bases left in between. The CDR3 is made up of 13 amino acids. In DNA form, the CDR3 reads TGTGCCAGCAGCTTAACCGGTCCCGATACGCAGTATTTT. This encodes CASSLTGPDTQYF.

The chain couples TRBV4-1 to TRBJ1-1, with TRBD1 identical over 8 bases. V shed 6 bases, J shed 11 bases, and the junction held 23 bases outside the gene matches. The CDR3 has 17 amino acids. In germline, CDR1 is MGHRA, CDR2 YSYEKL. The CDR3 loop is CASSSWDGDRLIREAFF. The CDR3 nucleotides are TGCGCCAGCAGTAGTTGGGATGGGGACAGGCTGATTCGGGAGGCTTTCTTT.

V usage is TRBV7-9 and J usage is TRBJ2-1; TRBD2 agrees at 8 bases. The CDR3 covers 15 residues. Germline lookup yields CDR1 SEHNR and CDR2 FQNEAQ (reference sequence). V shed 9 bases, J shed 4 bases, and the junction held 11 bases outside the gene matches. The CDR3 here is CASLAGLSPYNEQFF. In DNA, the CDR3 is TGTGCCAGTTTAGCGGGGTTATCGCCTTACAATGAGCAGTTCTTC.

The chain joins TRBV7-2 to TRBJ1-5; D gene unclear. This CDR3 region has 13 residues. CDR1 and CDR2 from the germline V gene are SGHTA and FQGNSA. Between the trimmed V and J ends, which lost 6 bases and 4 bases, there was a span of 10 bases. The CDR3 protein is CASSPLMNQPQHF. CDR3 DNA sequence: TGTGCCAGCAGTCCACTCATGAATCAGCCCCAGCATTTT.

There are a few counts of this clone. The rearrangement links TRBV7-2 to TRBJ2-3; tentative D call: TRBD1 (5 bases). Germline assignment: CDR1 SGHTA and CDR2 FQGNSA. There are 14 residues in the CDR3. Trimming left V 5 bases short and J 6 bases short, with 15 bases between. CDR3 bases: TGTGCCAGCAGCCCATTTCAGGGTCTTGATACGCAGTATTTT. This translates into CASSPFQGLDTQYF.